The next 4 T cell receptor beta chains were all read from a single sample in a study of control samples from healthy donors and cancer patients. Assay: immunoSEQ multiplex PCR; the TCRdb copy retains only in-frame clones and omits some. The repertoire holds about 48,000 clones, with over 90% as singletons. Sequenced material: PBMCs. All receptors come from a woman aged 50 to 65 with head and neck cancer.

The chain is built from TRBV4-2 and TRBJ2-7; D is tentatively TRBD1 or TRBD2 (6 bases each). Deletions cut 2 bases from V and 7 bases from J, with 18 bases between. The CDR3 has 15 residues. Germline V lookup: CDR1 LGHNA, CDR2 YNFKEQ. The CDR3 loop is CASSQTRGETWEQYF. The CDR3 DNA follows: TGTGCCAGCAGCCAAACGAGGGGGGAGACCTGGGAGCAGTACTTC.

This clone appeared a single time. The rearrangement joins TRBV28 to TRBJ1-4, with TRBD1 matching 7 bases. J lost 3 bases, V lost 6 bases, and 4 bases had no gene match. This CDR3 spans 14 amino acids. Per germline, CDR1 MDHEN and CDR2 SYDVKM. CDR3 sequence reads: CASSLTGPNEKLFF. The CDR3 coding sequence is TGTGCCAGCAGCCTGACAGGGCCTAATGAAAAACTGTTTTTT.

This chain links TRBV4-1 with TRBJ2-7, with TRBD2 as a possible D gene (6 bases). Between the trimmed V and J ends, which lost 1 base and 2 bases, there was a span of 15 bases. This CDR3 comprises 16 residues. In germline, CDR1 is MGHRA, CDR2 YSYEKL. CDR3 bases: TGCGCCAGCAGCCAAGGTCGGGGACTCGCAGCCTACGAGCAGTACTTC. Encoded protein: CASSQGRGLAAYEQYF.

The V gene is TRBV20-1, the J gene TRBJ2-1, with 8 nucleotides matching TRBD2. The CDR3 is 14 amino acids. The ends lost 3 bases at V and 4 bases at J; junction bases unmatched: 5. Looked up from germline, CDR1 is DFQATT and CDR2 is SNEGSKA (reference sequence). The CDR3 coding sequence is TGCAGTGCTAGTTTAGCGGGAAGGTACAATGAGCAGTTCTTC. Protein: CSASLAGRYNEQFF.